The rows below give T cell receptor beta chains drawn from one sample of a study of T cells in narcolepsy. The assay was immunoSEQ multiplex PCR, and TCRdb's table has in-frame clones only and misses some. The table records about 33,000 clones, almost 90% of them present only once. The sample consisted of CD45RA- memory CD4+ T cells from PBMCs. Every receptor here comes from a human donor with narcolepsy. Both conserved end residues are part of each CDR3. D genes are given only for firm matches. A row's size may be missing; if present it is once, few, many or a size class.

>TRBJ2-3|NA|NA|TRBV7-9
TGTGCCAGCAGCTCGGGACTGAACACAGATACGCAGTATTTT
CASSSGLNTDTQYF
>TRBJ2-5|NA|NA|TRBV19
TGTGCCAGTACCCCGCCGGGACTCGGGGAAGAGACCCAGTACTTC
CASTPPGLGEETQYF
>TRBJ1-1|NA|TRBD1|TRBV5-1
TGCGCCAGCAGCTTGGACACAGGGGGCGGCACTGAAGCTTTCTTT
CASSLDTGGGTEAFF
>TRBJ2-5|few|NA|TRBV6-5
TGTGCCAGCAGACAGACGGTGGGGCCAGAGACCCAGTACTTC
CASRQTVGPETQYF
>TRBJ1-1|NA|NA|TRBV10-3
TGTGCCATCAGCCATGACGGGGGTACCACTGAAGCTTTCTTT
CAISHDGGTTEAFF
>TRBJ1-2|NA|NA|TRBV18
TGTGCCAGCTCACCCCAGGAGGGGGTGAGGTCCTTC
CASSPQEGVRSF
>TRBJ2-1|NA|NA|TRBV18
TGTGCCAGCTCACCCGGGCTCGTAGGGGTCAATGAGCAGTTCTTC
CASSPGLVGVNEQFF
>TRBJ2-7|NA|TRBD2|TRBV5-1
TGCGCCAGCAGCCCAGACCTAGCGGGGACTCTTACCGAGCAGTACTTC
CASSPDLAGTLTEQYF
>TRBJ2-1|few|NA|TRBV5-1
TGCGCCAGCAGCTTGGGACTCACCTACAATGAGCAGTTCTTC
CASSLGLTYNEQFF
>TRBJ2-7|NA|TRBD1|TRBV11-2
TGTGCCAGCAGCTCACTCAGGGGGAGCGGCGAGCAGTACTTC
CASSSLRGSGEQYF
>TRBJ1-2|NA|NA|TRBV28
TGTGCCAGCAGTTTCGGGGGACGACGCATTAACTATGGCTACACCTTC
CASSFGGRRINYGYTF
>TRBJ2-7|once|TRBD1|TRBV19
TGTGCCAGTAGTGCCCGACAGGGGGACTACGAGCAGTACTTC
CASSARQGDYEQYF
>TRBJ2-2|NA|TRBD1|TRBV9
TGTGCCAGCAGCGTAGCCGGGACAGTCGACACCGGGGAGCTGTTTTTT
CASSVAGTVDTGELFF
>TRBJ1-5|NA|NA|TRBV5-1
TGCGCCAGCAGCTTGCCTCCAGGGGTTCACAATCAGCCCCAGCATTTT
CASSLPPGVHNQPQHF
>TRBJ2-7|NA|NA|TRBV18
TGTGCCAGCTCCCCTCTCGCTTTGGAGGGGGAGCAGTACTTC
CASSPLALEGEQYF
>TRBJ2-2|once|TRBD2|TRBV7-6
TGTGCCAGCAGCCCCCCCCCGGGGGGGCGAACCGGGGAGCTGTTTTTT
CASSPPPGGRTGELFF
>TRBJ2-5|NA|NA|TRBV30
TGTGCCTGGAGGACTCCCCCGAACCAAGAGACCCAGTACTTC
CAWRTPPNQETQYF
>TRBJ2-3|NA|NA|TRBV5-1
TGCGCCAGCAGCTTAGGCGGCCCTCAGGGCACAGATACGCAGTATTTT
CASSLGGPQGTDTQYF
>TRBJ1-3|NA|NA|TRBV19
TGTGCCAGTAGCCCAGTTCACTCTGGAAACACCATATATTTT
CASSPVHSGNTIYF
>TRBJ1-5|once|NA|TRBV6-5
TGTGCCAGCAGTTACCGAGAAACAGCAACCAATCAGCCCCAGCATTTT
CASSYRETATNQPQHF
>TRBJ1-1|NA|NA|TRBV5-6
TGTGCCAGCAGCTTCACGGGGCTCACTGAAGCTTTCTTT
CASSFTGLTEAFF
>TRBJ2-7|NA|NA|TRBV6-5
TGTGCCGGCCGAAAGGGTATGTTGTACGAGCAGTACTTC
CAGRKGMLYEQYF
>TRBJ2-7|NA|NA|TRBV27
TGTGCCAGCAGTCCCACGGGACACCAACCCCGCGAGCAGTACTTC
CASSPTGHQPREQYF
>TRBJ2-7|NA|NA|TRBV13
TGTGCCAGCAGCTTTCCAGCTTCCGAGCAGTACTTC
CASSFPASEQYF
>TRBJ2-7|NA|NA|TRBV7-6
TGTGCCAGCAGCTTAGTCGCGGGCGACTACGAGCAGTACTTC
CASSLVAGDYEQYF
>TRBJ1-3|NA|NA|TRBV11-3
TGTGCCAGCAGCGCCGGTGGAGGGGGTAGCTCTGGAAACACCATATATTTT
CASSAGGGGSSGNTIYF
>TRBJ2-5|once|NA|TRBV28
TGTGCCAGCAGCCCTCGGCCCTTAGGAGAGACCCAGTACTTC
CASSPRPLGETQYF
>TRBJ1-3|NA|NA|TRBV4-3
TGCGCCAGCAGCCAAGATCGGCCAGGGGCCTCTGGAAACACCATATATTTT
CASSQDRPGASGNTIYF
>TRBJ2-7|NA|TRBD1|TRBV7-2
TGTGCCAGCAGCTTTACCCAGGGGGCCTACGAGCAGTACTTC
CASSFTQGAYEQYF
>TRBJ2-1|NA|NA|TRBV6-6
TGTGCCACCTCGGGGGCAAATGAGCAGTTCTTC
CATSGANEQFF
>TRBJ1-4|NA|NA|TRBV18
TGTGCCAGCTCACCAAGCGAAAAACTGTTTTTT
CASSPSEKLFF
>TRBJ2-7|NA|NA|TRBV11-3
TGTGCCAGCAGCTTGGACAGAAATACCTACGAGCAGTACTTC
CASSLDRNTYEQYF
>TRBJ2-1|NA|NA|TRBV28
TGTGCCAGCGTCCCGCGGAGCTCCTACAATGAGCAGTTCTTC
CASVPRSSYNEQFF
>TRBJ1-2|NA|TRBD1|TRBV19
TGTGCCAGTAACTGGCGAGGACAGGGGGCGCGGGGCTACACCTTC
CASNWRGQGARGYTF
>TRBJ2-7|NA|NA|TRBV5-1
TGCGCCAGCAGCCGGGACCCGCCTTACGAGCAGTACTTC
CASSRDPPYEQYF
>TRBJ2-5|NA|NA|TRBV7-9
TGTGCCAGCAGCGAGATAGTGAAAGAGACCCAGTACTTC
CASSEIVKETQYF